This T cell receptor beta chain was identified during a study of T cells in Graves' hyperthyroidism and ophthalmopathy. RNA transcripts yielded amplified TCR beta CDR3 regions. HTBI primers were employed in a first-round RT-PCR of the TCR CDR3. TCRdb reprocessed the multiplex PCR reads with MiXCR, giving one entry per CDR3 protein. Of around 620,000 distinct CDR3 sequences in the sample, 16% were seen once. This CDR3 comprises 14 residues. Germline CDR1 and CDR2: SGHVS and FQNEAQ. V was trimmed by 3 bases and J by 6 bases, leaving 15 bases between them. A few counts support this clonotype. The rearrangement uses TRBV7-8 and TRBJ2-7; no firm D call. Sequencing input: blood. This clonotype was obtained from a woman in her thirties with Graves' hyperthyroidism. The CDR3 DNA sequence: TGTGCCAGCAGCTTCCAGGCCGCTTTGGGCGAGCAGTACTTC. Protein: CASSFQAALGEQYF.